The rows below give T cell receptor beta chains drawn from one sample of a study of neurological immune-mediated disorders. Each CDR3 protein gets one entry after TCRdb re-called the 5' RACE reads with MiXCR. Of about 17,000 distinct CDR3 sequences in the sample, 3.5% were seen once. The specimen sequenced was CD8+ T cells from blood. All receptors come from a woman aged 40 to 50 in good health. CDR3s include the opening cysteine and the closing phenylalanine or tryptophan. A D gene is named only where the DNA matches it firmly. Clone sizes are shown as how often the clone was seen (once, few, many) or a class if it is expanded.

abundance	v_gene	j_gene	d_gene	CDR3nt	CDR3aa
many	TRBV3-1	TRBJ2-7	TRBD1	TGTGCCAGCAGCCAAGACTGGGACAGTAATAACGAGCAGTACTTC	CASSQDWDSNNEQYF
many	TRBV7-2	TRBJ2-1	NA	TGTGCCAGCAGCCCGGGGGCTAGCGTCTACAATGAGCAGTTCTTC	CASSPGASVYNEQFF
many	TRBV28	TRBJ2-2	NA	TGTGCCAGCAGCCCACCGCGACATACGAACACCGGGGAGCTGTTTTTT	CASSPPRHTNTGELFF
many	TRBV7-9	TRBJ2-7	NA	TGTGCCAGCAGCTTGGGGGGGCCCTACGAGCAGTACTTC	CASSLGGPYEQYF
medium-sized	TRBV28	TRBJ1-5	NA	TGTGCCAGCAGTTCCGAAGCAGCAGTTAGCAATCAGCCCCAGCATTTT	CASSSEAAVSNQPQHF
medium-sized	TRBV5-1	TRBJ2-5	NA	TGCGCCAGCAGCTTGGCGTTCTCCAGGGGAGAGACCCAGTACTTC	CASSLAFSRGETQYF
many	TRBV29-1	TRBJ2-5	NA	TGCAGCGTTGAGTCCGAGCTGCGGGAAGAGACCCAGTACTTC	CSVESELREETQYF
few	TRBV11-3	TRBJ2-2	TRBD2	TGTGCCAGCAGCTTAGGCGGGAGGGCTTCCGGGGAGCTGTTTTTT	CASSLGGRASGELFF
many	TRBV6-5	TRBJ2-1	TRBD2	TGTGCCAGCAGTTCACACGGGACTAGCGGGATTAATGAGCAGTTCTTC	CASSSHGTSGINEQFF
many	TRBV5-1	TRBJ2-7	NA	TGCGCCAGCAGCTGGAGGGGGCCCTCTTCCTACGAGCAGTACTTC	CASSWRGPSSYEQYF
many	TRBV9	TRBJ1-1	NA	TGTGCCAGCAGCGCGGGACTTTGGGGTCGGAACACTGAAGCTTTCTTT	CASSAGLWGRNTEAFF
many	TRBV5-1	TRBJ2-7	NA	TGCGCCAGCAGCTTGGTTACGGGGAACGAGCAGTACTTC	CASSLVTGNEQYF
many	TRBV5-4	TRBJ2-3	NA	TGTGCCAGCAGTTATGATTCAGATACGCAGTATTTT	CASSYDSDTQYF
many	TRBV11-2	TRBJ2-1	NA	TGTGCCAGCAGCCAGACTAGAGATGAGCAGTTCTTC	CASSQTRDEQFF
many	TRBV5-1	TRBJ2-1	NA	TGCGCCAGCAGCTTGTGGGGGGACAATGAGCAGTTCTTC	CASSLWGDNEQFF
medium-sized	TRBV20-1	TRBJ2-2	TRBD2	TGCAGTGCTAGAGATCCAGCGGGAGGTGGCTCCGGGGAGCTGTTTTTT	CSARDPAGGGSGELFF
many	TRBV5-6	TRBJ2-1	TRBD2	TGTGCCAGCAGCAAACAGGGACTAGGCTATGAGCAGTTCTTC	CASSKQGLGYEQFF
many	TRBV2	TRBJ2-2	NA	TGTGCCAGCAGTGAACTCGGTCACAAACCCACCGGGGAGCTGTTTTTT	CASSELGHKPTGELFF
medium-sized	TRBV12-3/TRBV12-4	TRBJ2-2	TRBD1	TGTGCCAGCAGCCCCGGGACAGTGACCGGGGAGCTGTTTTTT	CASSPGTVTGELFF
many	TRBV6-5	TRBJ1-5	TRBD1	TGTGCCAGCAGGGGGACAGGGTGGAATCAGCCCCAGCATTTT	CASRGTGWNQPQHF